This entry features one TCR beta chain sequence. These data originate in a study of T cell responses to AZD1222 COVID-19 vaccine. Germline CDR1 MNHEY, CDR2 SVGEGT. The CDR3 is 16 residues long. The trim removed 2 bases at V and 8 bases at J, leaving 8 bases unmatched. Method: immunoSEQ multiplex PCR; TCRdb's copy keeps in-frame clones and lacks some. The sample shows about 97,000 clones, around nine tenths of them seen only once. This clonotype originated in an adult in good health. The chain uses TRBV6-2 or TRBV6-3 and TRBJ1-6, with TRBD1 matching 8 bases. Sequenced here: peripheral blood, sampled on day 0 of AZD1222 vaccination. CDR3 DNA: TGTGCCAGCAGTTACGCAGGGGGCCCGGCGGATTCACCCCTCCACTTT. It yields the protein CASSYAGGPADSPLHF.